This T cell receptor beta chain was identified in a study of vaccination effects on CD4 cells after COVID-19 (dated by TCRdb to between 2021 and 2024). Study-level background: Each participant received two doses of an mRNA SARS-CoV-2 vaccine, either BNT162b2 or mRNA-1273. A total of ten to eleven COVID-19 convalescent patients and a handful of SARS-CoV-2-naive healthy vaccine recipients were included in the full study. SARS-CoV-2 spike-specific CD4+ TCR repertoires from before and after mRNA vaccination were compared in COVID-19 convalescent patients and in infection-naive vaccine recipients. In the study, cultures from other donors were sequenced using the Oncomine TCR Beta short-read assay on an Illumina iSeq 100. The research as a whole found: In healthy vaccine recipients, vaccine-induced clones were almost all SARS-CoV-2 mono-reactive, with only 1 of 255 cross-reactive with common cold coronaviruses. Limitations of the study were the small number of convalescent patients and the absence of early post-infection timepoints. Both infection-induced and vaccine-induced clones contracted markedly at late post-vaccination timepoints, which is consistent with waning T cell responses.

Remarks on this clone: Its antigen remains undetermined. Base qualities are not provided; no much larger clone lies one nucleotide away.

Receptors were amplified or captured by the immunoSEQ multiplex PCR assay. TCR beta CDR3 sequencing was performed on DNA from the cultured, isolated CD4+ T cells. The published analysis was carried out like this. The analysis removed non-productive TCR sequences, trimmed reads to the CDR3 region, and retained only CDR3s that were 7 or more amino acids long. Antigen-specific clonotypes were identified with the MANAFEST web app by comparing expansion in peptide wells against reference cultures. To count as positive, a clone had to show expansion at FDR<0.05 compared with the reference and with all other wells, an odds ratio above 5, and a frequency above 0.1% in two replicate wells. Clonotypes significantly expanded in SARS-CoV-2 spike wells and in at least one common cold coronavirus spike condition were defined as cross-reactive. CDR3 similarity was assessed by Levenshtein distance using the stringdist R package, and unrooted trees were constructed with ape in R 3.6.1. TCRdb limited this immuneACCESS table to in-frame rearrangements with V and J called. A share of clones is missing; checked studies link under half to unresolved V genes, and the rest is unexplained. V, J and clone size are taken as reported in that table, and D and trimming were inferred from the DNA itself. The sample has fewer than 55,000 clones on record, 75% to 85% of them singletons. The ten largest clonotypes hold approximately 6% of the sample.

To identify antigen-specific CD4+ T cell clonotypes by their expansion, the ViraFEST assay first stimulated PBMC with viral peptide pools and then applied TCR sequencing. After less than 13 days of culture, CD4+ T cells were isolated with the EasySep CD4+ T cell isolation kit. Negative nucleocapsid antibody results before and after vaccination confirmed that the healthy vaccine recipients had no prior SARS-CoV-2 infection. About 2.2 million PBMC per well were cultured in IMDM with around 5.3% human AB serum, 10 IU/ml IL-2 and gentamicin, plus 10 ug/ml peptides. Half of the culture medium was replaced with fresh IL-2-containing medium on days 3 and 7. Unless otherwise noted, each peptide stimulation condition was cultured in triplicate wells. PBMC were separated from whole blood using Ficoll-Paque Plus gradient centrifugation and were then either cryopreserved at -140C or used fresh. The overlapping peptide pools covered the spike proteins of SARS-CoV-2 and of the common cold coronaviruses HCoV-NL63, HCoV-OC43 and HCoV-229E. Genomic DNA was extracted from cultured CD4+ T cells with the QIAamp micro DNA kit.

A distance of 11 bases separates the germline ends of V and J, which lose 2 bases and 10 bases respectively. CDR1 and CDR2 are read off the germline V gene as MNHEY and SVGAGI. From cysteine to phenylalanine, the CDR3 is 13 amino acids long. Just CDR3 DNA is preserved here, 39 bases in frame from base 1. This clonotype was sampled from a human donor who received a COVID-19 vaccine. The starting material was CD4+ T cells from PBMCs cultured with HCoV-OC43 spike peptides, obtained before COVID-19 vaccination. The cell subset or site label for this specimen denotes: HCoV-OC43 spike overlapping peptide pool stimulation. The chain employs TRBV6-5 and TRBJ1-4; no D gene can be assigned with confidence. The CDR3 corresponds to CASSYEGLGKLFF. The nucleotide sequence is given as TGTGCCAGCAGTTACGAGGGTTTGGGAAAACTGTTTTTT.